Listed below are T cell receptor beta chains from one sample, sequenced in a study of blood T cell repertoires in COVID-19. The table came from immunoSEQ multiplex PCR; TCRdb's copy has only in-frame clones and leaves some out. The sample lists fewer than 500,000 clones, about 85% occurring once. The specimen was PBMCs or T cells enriched from blood (not recorded which). Receptor source: a woman aged 18-30 years with acute COVID-19. The CDR3 runs from the conserved cysteine through the conserved F or W. Fields, in order: V gene, clone size, D gene, J gene, CDR3 DNA, CDR3 protein. The D gene is left open where the match is weak. Clone size is stated in some rows and not others, as once, few, many or a class when expanded.

v_call: TRBV2
clone_size: NA
d_call: NA
j_call: TRBJ1-6
cdr3_nt: TGTGCCAGCACTCGGGGGGTTAACTCACCCCTCCACTTT
cdr3_aa: CASTRGVNSPLHF

v_call: TRBV18
clone_size: NA
d_call: TRBD2
j_call: TRBJ2-7
cdr3_nt: TGTGCCAGCTCACCACCTGCGGGGGGGACCTACTACGAGCAGTACTTC
cdr3_aa: CASSPPAGGTYYEQYF

v_call: TRBV6-5
clone_size: NA
d_call: NA
j_call: TRBJ2-5
cdr3_nt: TGTGCCAGCAGTTACGGGGCGCATGAGACCCAGTACTTC
cdr3_aa: CASSYGAHETQYF

v_call: TRBV9
clone_size: NA
d_call: TRBD2
j_call: TRBJ2-1
cdr3_nt: TGTGCCAGCAGCGCCCCTTGGGCGGCGGGAGGCTACAATGAGCAGTTCTTC
cdr3_aa: CASSAPWAAGGYNEQFF

v_call: TRBV7-3
clone_size: NA
d_call: NA
j_call: TRBJ2-2
cdr3_nt: TGTGCCAGCAGCTTAAATGGCGGGGCTATGACCGGGGAGCTGTTTTTT
cdr3_aa: CASSLNGGAMTGELFF

v_call: TRBV10-2
clone_size: NA
d_call: TRBD1
j_call: TRBJ1-1
cdr3_nt: TGCGCCAGCAGTGAGTCGACAGGGAGGACTGAAGCTTTCTTT
cdr3_aa: CASSESTGRTEAFF

v_call: TRBV5-1
clone_size: NA
d_call: NA
j_call: TRBJ2-7
cdr3_nt: TGCGCCAGCAGCTTTGACAGGACACAATCCTTCTACGAGCAGTACTTC
cdr3_aa: CASSFDRTQSFYEQYF

v_call: TRBV2
clone_size: NA
d_call: TRBD2
j_call: TRBJ2-3
cdr3_nt: TGTGCCAGCAGTGGCGCGGGGGGCTTACAGGATACGCAGTATTTT
cdr3_aa: CASSGAGGLQDTQYF

v_call: TRBV19
clone_size: NA
d_call: TRBD1
j_call: TRBJ1-5
cdr3_nt: TGTGCCAGTAGTACTCCGGGACAGAGCAATCAGCCCCAGCATTTT
cdr3_aa: CASSTPGQSNQPQHF

v_call: TRBV6-5
clone_size: NA
d_call: NA
j_call: TRBJ1-5
cdr3_nt: TGTGCCAGCAGGGAGGAGGTATCCGGGAGGGCCCAGCATTTT
cdr3_aa: CASREEVSGRAQHF

v_call: TRBV14
clone_size: NA
d_call: TRBD1
j_call: TRBJ1-1
cdr3_nt: TGTGCCAGCAGCCTCCGGCCAGGGGGAAACACTGAAGCTTTCTTT
cdr3_aa: CASSLRPGGNTEAFF

v_call: TRBV18
clone_size: NA
d_call: TRBD1
j_call: TRBJ1-2
cdr3_nt: TGTGCCAGCTCACCGACAGGGACTAACTATGGCTACACCTTC
cdr3_aa: CASSPTGTNYGYTF

v_call: TRBV2
clone_size: NA
d_call: TRBD1
j_call: TRBJ2-5
cdr3_nt: TGTGCCACCGACAGGGGAAATCAAGAGACCCAGTACTTC
cdr3_aa: CATDRGNQETQYF

v_call: TRBV28
clone_size: once
d_call: NA
j_call: TRBJ1-5
cdr3_nt: TGTGCCAGCAGTTTATCAGGGTTCAATCAGCCCCAGCATTTT
cdr3_aa: CASSLSGFNQPQHF

v_call: TRBV28
clone_size: NA
d_call: NA
j_call: TRBJ2-1
cdr3_nt: TGTGCCAGCAGTTCCAGCTCCTACAATGAGCAGTTCTTC
cdr3_aa: CASSSSSYNEQFF

v_call: TRBV29-1
clone_size: once
d_call: TRBD1
j_call: TRBJ2-5
cdr3_nt: TGCAGCGTCACAGGGGCAGGAACAGAGACCCAGTACTTC
cdr3_aa: CSVTGAGTETQYF

v_call: TRBV5-5
clone_size: few
d_call: NA
j_call: TRBJ1-2
cdr3_nt: TGTGCCAGCAGCACGGACACTAACTATGGCTACACCTTC
cdr3_aa: CASSTDTNYGYTF

v_call: TRBV7-6
clone_size: NA
d_call: TRBD2
j_call: TRBJ2-1
cdr3_nt: TGTGCCAGCAGCTTAGCGCAAATAGGCGGGGGGGTTTTCTATGAGCAGTTCTTC
cdr3_aa: CASSLAQIGGGVFYEQFF

v_call: TRBV5-4
clone_size: NA
d_call: NA
j_call: TRBJ2-1
cdr3_nt: TGTGCCAGCAGCCCCGCCCTGGACAGAATTTACAATGAGCAGTTCTTC
cdr3_aa: CASSPALDRIYNEQFF

v_call: TRBV12-5
clone_size: NA
d_call: NA
j_call: TRBJ1-2
cdr3_nt: TGTGCTAGTGGTTGGGCTGGTGGCTACACCTTC
cdr3_aa: CASGWAGGYTF

v_call: TRBV6-5
clone_size: NA
d_call: NA
j_call: TRBJ1-2
cdr3_nt: TGTGCCAGCAGTCCGAGGCGGGCGAGCTATGGCTACACCTTC
cdr3_aa: CASSPRRASYGYTF

v_call: TRBV4-1
clone_size: NA
d_call: NA
j_call: TRBJ2-1
cdr3_nt: TGCGCCAGCAGCCAAGTCTCCGACAATGAGCAGTTCTTC
cdr3_aa: CASSQVSDNEQFF

v_call: TRBV28
clone_size: NA
d_call: TRBD2
j_call: TRBJ2-2
cdr3_nt: TGTGCCACCCTCCAAGGCGGGAGGACCGGGGAGCTGTTTTTT
cdr3_aa: CATLQGGRTGELFF

v_call: TRBV12-3/TRBV12-4
clone_size: NA
d_call: NA
j_call: TRBJ2-7
cdr3_nt: TGTGCCAGCAGCTCCGGGGGAGAGCAGTACTTC
cdr3_aa: CASSSGGEQYF

v_call: TRBV5-4
clone_size: NA
d_call: NA
j_call: TRBJ1-2
cdr3_nt: TGTGCCAGCAGCTTCGCGGGGGATGGCTACACCTTC
cdr3_aa: CASSFAGDGYTF

v_call: TRBV23-1
clone_size: NA
d_call: TRBD2
j_call: TRBJ2-7
cdr3_nt: TGCGCCAGTTTAGGGGGCGGGAGGGTCCTCTCCTACGAGCAGTACTTC
cdr3_aa: CASLGGGRVLSYEQYF

v_call: TRBV27
clone_size: NA
d_call: NA
j_call: TRBJ2-5
cdr3_nt: TGTGCCAGCAGTTTAAGGGGGAAAGAGACCCAGTACTTC
cdr3_aa: CASSLRGKETQYF

v_call: TRBV24-1
clone_size: NA
d_call: TRBD2
j_call: TRBJ2-3
cdr3_nt: TGTGCCACCAGTGAGGGGGGGGAGACCATCACAGATACGCAGTATTTT
cdr3_aa: CATSEGGETITDTQYF

v_call: TRBV5-4
clone_size: few
d_call: NA
j_call: TRBJ2-2
cdr3_nt: TGTGCCAGCAGCTTGGCGATTAGCACCGGGGAGCTGTTTTTT
cdr3_aa: CASSLAISTGELFF

v_call: TRBV11-2
clone_size: NA
d_call: NA
j_call: TRBJ1-2
cdr3_nt: TGTGCCAGCAGCTTAGAGCTTTCGACAGGCCCTTATGGCTACACCTTC
cdr3_aa: CASSLELSTGPYGYTF

v_call: TRBV28
clone_size: NA
d_call: NA
j_call: TRBJ1-6
cdr3_nt: TGTGCCAGCAGTTTGGCCTCAGGGGTGGATTCACCCCTCCACTTT
cdr3_aa: CASSLASGVDSPLHF

v_call: TRBV13
clone_size: NA
d_call: TRBD1
j_call: TRBJ2-6
cdr3_nt: TGTGCCAGCAGCCTAAACAGGGGCATTAGCTCTGGGGCCAACGTCCTGACTTTC
cdr3_aa: CASSLNRGISSGANVLTF

v_call: TRBV12-3/TRBV12-4
clone_size: NA
d_call: NA
j_call: TRBJ1-1
cdr3_nt: TGTGCCAGCACTCTGCTCGGGAACACTGAAGCTTTCTTT
cdr3_aa: CASTLLGNTEAFF

v_call: TRBV4-3
clone_size: once
d_call: NA
j_call: TRBJ1-5
cdr3_nt: TGCGCCAGCAGCCTACAACGCGACAACAATCAGCCCCAGCATTTT
cdr3_aa: CASSLQRDNNQPQHF

v_call: TRBV29-1
clone_size: NA
d_call: NA
j_call: TRBJ1-2
cdr3_nt: TGCAGCGTCTTTGCAGGGGAAGGCTACACCTTC
cdr3_aa: CSVFAGEGYTF

v_call: TRBV9
clone_size: NA
d_call: NA
j_call: TRBJ1-3
cdr3_nt: TGTGCCAGCAGCGTAGAAACGGCAGGGTATGGAAACACCATATATTTT
cdr3_aa: CASSVETAGYGNTIYF

v_call: TRBV6-5
clone_size: NA
d_call: TRBD1
j_call: TRBJ2-7
cdr3_nt: TGTGCCAGCAGCAGACAGGGAATGAACGAGCAGTACTTC
cdr3_aa: CASSRQGMNEQYF

v_call: TRBV19
clone_size: once
d_call: NA
j_call: TRBJ2-5
cdr3_nt: TGTGCCAGTAGTGTCCCAGGAAGGCTGTACTTC
cdr3_aa: CASSVPGRLYF

v_call: TRBV27
clone_size: few
d_call: TRBD1
j_call: TRBJ1-6
cdr3_nt: TGTGCCAGCAGTTTAAAGGGACAGTATAATTCACCCCTCCACTTT
cdr3_aa: CASSLKGQYNSPLHF

v_call: TRBV2
clone_size: NA
d_call: TRBD2
j_call: TRBJ2-1
cdr3_nt: TGTGCCAGCAGTGGTTTTCGGCTAGCGGGCTACAATGAGCAGTTCTTC
cdr3_aa: CASSGFRLAGYNEQFF

v_call: TRBV18
clone_size: NA
d_call: NA
j_call: TRBJ1-2
cdr3_nt: TGTGCCAGCTCACCCGCGAGCCAGGGGACCGGCTACACCTTC
cdr3_aa: CASSPASQGTGYTF

v_call: TRBV25-1
clone_size: NA
d_call: NA
j_call: TRBJ1-5
cdr3_nt: TGTGCCAGCTCCGGACAGACTAGCAATCAGCCCCAGCATTTT
cdr3_aa: CASSGQTSNQPQHF

v_call: TRBV7-8
clone_size: once
d_call: NA
j_call: TRBJ1-5
cdr3_nt: TGTGCCAGCAGCATACAGGAAAGTGAGCCCCAGCATTTT
cdr3_aa: CASSIQESEPQHF

v_call: TRBV11-2
clone_size: NA
d_call: TRBD1
j_call: TRBJ1-4
cdr3_nt: TGTGCCAGCAGCCCGGGACAGTTACAAAATGCTAATGAAAAACTGTTTTTT
cdr3_aa: CASSPGQLQNANEKLFF

v_call: TRBV7-9
clone_size: NA
d_call: TRBD1
j_call: TRBJ2-1
cdr3_nt: TGTGCCAGCAGCTTCACTCAGGGGGCCGATGAGCAGTTCTTC
cdr3_aa: CASSFTQGADEQFF

v_call: TRBV5-1
clone_size: NA
d_call: NA
j_call: TRBJ2-1
cdr3_nt: TGCGCCAGCAGCCCCGGAAGCGACAATGAGCAGTTCTTC
cdr3_aa: CASSPGSDNEQFF

v_call: TRBV28
clone_size: NA
d_call: NA
j_call: TRBJ2-5
cdr3_nt: TGTGCCAGCAGTTACCCTGAGAAGACAGGTTTGGACCAGTACTTC
cdr3_aa: CASSYPEKTGLDQYF

v_call: TRBV6-1
clone_size: NA
d_call: TRBD1
j_call: TRBJ1-1
cdr3_nt: TGTGCCAGCAGTTTGGGACAGGGGAACACTGAAGCTTTCTTT
cdr3_aa: CASSLGQGNTEAFF

v_call: TRBV4-1
clone_size: NA
d_call: TRBD2
j_call: TRBJ2-1
cdr3_nt: TGCGCCAGCAGCCTCTCCGGGACTAGCGGAGATGAGCAGTTCTTC
cdr3_aa: CASSLSGTSGDEQFF

v_call: TRBV6-5
clone_size: NA
d_call: NA
j_call: TRBJ1-2
cdr3_nt: TGTGCCAGCAGTCCTAGTACAGGGATCTATGGCTACACCTTC
cdr3_aa: CASSPSTGIYGYTF

v_call: TRBV11-2
clone_size: NA
d_call: TRBD1
j_call: TRBJ2-7
cdr3_nt: TGTGCCAGCAGCTACAGCCGGGACAGTTACGAGCAGTACTTC
cdr3_aa: CASSYSRDSYEQYF

v_call: TRBV27
clone_size: NA
d_call: NA
j_call: TRBJ2-7
cdr3_nt: TGTGCCATCCTTAGGACACCTCTCTACGAGCAGTACTTC
cdr3_aa: CAILRTPLYEQYF

v_call: TRBV11-2
clone_size: NA
d_call: NA
j_call: TRBJ1-1
cdr3_nt: TGTGCCAGCAGCCGCGTACCTAGGGAGGACACTGAAGCTTTCTTT
cdr3_aa: CASSRVPREDTEAFF